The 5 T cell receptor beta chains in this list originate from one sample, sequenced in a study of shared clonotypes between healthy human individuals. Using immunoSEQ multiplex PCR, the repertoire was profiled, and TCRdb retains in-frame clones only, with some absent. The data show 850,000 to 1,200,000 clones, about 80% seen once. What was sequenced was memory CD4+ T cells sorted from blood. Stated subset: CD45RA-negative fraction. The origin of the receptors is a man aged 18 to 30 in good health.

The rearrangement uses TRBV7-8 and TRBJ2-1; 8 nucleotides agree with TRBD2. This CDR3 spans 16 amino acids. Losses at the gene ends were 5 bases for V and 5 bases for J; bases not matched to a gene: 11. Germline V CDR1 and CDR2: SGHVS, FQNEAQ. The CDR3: CASSPTQGLVNNEQFF. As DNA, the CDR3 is TGTGCCAGCAGCCCGACCCAGGGACTAGTAAACAATGAGCAGTTCTTC.

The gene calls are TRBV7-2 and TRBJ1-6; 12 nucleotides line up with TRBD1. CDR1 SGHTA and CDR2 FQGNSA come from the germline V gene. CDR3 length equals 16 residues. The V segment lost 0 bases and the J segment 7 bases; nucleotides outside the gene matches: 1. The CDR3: CASSLAGQGANSPLHF. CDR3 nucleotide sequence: TGTGCCAGCAGCTTAGCGGGACAGGGGGCAAATTCACCCCTCCACTTT.

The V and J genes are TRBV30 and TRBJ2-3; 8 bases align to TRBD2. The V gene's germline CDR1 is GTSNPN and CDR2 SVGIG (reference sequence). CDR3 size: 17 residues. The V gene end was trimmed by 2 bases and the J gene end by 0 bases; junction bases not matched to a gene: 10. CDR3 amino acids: CAWSSHSGGASTDTQYF. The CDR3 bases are TGTGCCTGGAGTTCCCACAGCGGGGGTGCTAGCACAGATACGCAGTATTTT.

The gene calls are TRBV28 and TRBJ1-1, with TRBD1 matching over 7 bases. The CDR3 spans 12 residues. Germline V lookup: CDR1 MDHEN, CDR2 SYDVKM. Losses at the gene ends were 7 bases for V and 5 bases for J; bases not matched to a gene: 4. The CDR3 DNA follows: TGTGCCAGCACCAGCAGGGGGACTGAAGCTTTCTTT. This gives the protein CASTSRGTEAFF. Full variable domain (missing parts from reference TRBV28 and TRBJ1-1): DVKVTQSSRYLVKRTGEKVFLECVQDMDHENMFWYRQDPGLGLRLIYFSYDVKMKEKGDIPEGYSVSREKKERFSLILESASTNQTSMYLCASTSRGTEAFFGQGTRLTVV.

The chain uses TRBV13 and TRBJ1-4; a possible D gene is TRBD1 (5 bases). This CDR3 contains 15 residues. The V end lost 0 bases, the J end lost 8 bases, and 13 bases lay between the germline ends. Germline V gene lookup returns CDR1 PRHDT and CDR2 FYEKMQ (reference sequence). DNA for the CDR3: TGTGCCAGCAGCTTAGGGGGGACTTTGGCCGAAAAACTGTTTTTT. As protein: CASSLGGTLAEKLFF.